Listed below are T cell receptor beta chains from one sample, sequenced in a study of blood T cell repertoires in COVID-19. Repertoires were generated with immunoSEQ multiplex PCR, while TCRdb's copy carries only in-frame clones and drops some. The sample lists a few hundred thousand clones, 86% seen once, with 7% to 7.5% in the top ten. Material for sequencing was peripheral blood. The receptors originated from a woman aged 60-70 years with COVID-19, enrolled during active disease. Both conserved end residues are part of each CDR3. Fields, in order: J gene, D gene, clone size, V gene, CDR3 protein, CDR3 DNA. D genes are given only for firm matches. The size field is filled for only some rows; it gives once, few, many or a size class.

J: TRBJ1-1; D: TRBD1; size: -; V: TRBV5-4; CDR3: CASSPTRDRTEAFF; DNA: TGTGCCAGCAGCCCTACCCGGGACAGAACTGAAGCTTTCTTT
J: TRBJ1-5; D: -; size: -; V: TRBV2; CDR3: CASSLGSDQPQHF; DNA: TGTGCCAGCAGTCTAGGCAGCGATCAGCCCCAGCATTTT
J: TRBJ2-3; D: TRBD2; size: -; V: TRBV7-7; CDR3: CASSLTSGGTDTQYF; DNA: TGTGCCAGCAGCTTGACTAGCGGGGGCACAGATACGCAGTATTTT
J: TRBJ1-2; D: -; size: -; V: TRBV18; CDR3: CASSPQQGVSGYTF; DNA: TGTGCCAGCTCACCGCAACAGGGAGTTAGTGGCTACACCTTC
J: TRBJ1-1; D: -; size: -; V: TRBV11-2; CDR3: CASSLAYGGNTEAFF; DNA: TGTGCCAGCAGCTTAGCGTATGGCGGGAACACTGAAGCTTTCTTT
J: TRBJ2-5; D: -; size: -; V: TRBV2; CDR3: CASVGGQGWETQYF; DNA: TGTGCCAGCGTTGGGGGACAAGGATGGGAGACCCAGTACTTC
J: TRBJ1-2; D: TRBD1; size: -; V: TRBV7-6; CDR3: CASSLGGQGGNGYTF; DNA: TGTGCCAGCAGCTTAGGGGGACAGGGGGGAAATGGCTACACCTTC
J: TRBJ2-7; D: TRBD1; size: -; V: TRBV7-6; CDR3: CASSSRQGSGEQYF; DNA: TGTGCCAGCAGCTCCCGACAGGGGTCCGGGGAGCAGTACTTC
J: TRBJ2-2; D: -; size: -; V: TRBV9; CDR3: CASSARGTNTGELFF; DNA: TGTGCCAGCAGCGCCAGGGGAACGAACACCGGGGAGCTGTTTTTT
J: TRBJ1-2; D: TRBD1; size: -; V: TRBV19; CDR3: CASSTLQGANYGYTF; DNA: TGTGCCAGTAGTACCTTACAGGGGGCCAACTATGGCTACACCTTC
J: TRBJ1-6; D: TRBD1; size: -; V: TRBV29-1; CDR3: CSVGDRVDSPLHF; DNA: TGCAGCGTGGGGGACAGGGTGGATTCACCCCTCCACTTT
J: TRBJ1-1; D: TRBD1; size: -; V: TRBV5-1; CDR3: CASSVAGGAWTEAFF; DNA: TGCGCCAGCAGCGTTGCAGGGGGCGCTTGGACTGAAGCTTTCTTT
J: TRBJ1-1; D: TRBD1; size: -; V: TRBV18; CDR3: CASLGQVNTEAFF; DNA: TGTGCCAGCCTAGGACAGGTGAACACTGAAGCTTTCTTT
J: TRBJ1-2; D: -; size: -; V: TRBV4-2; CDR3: CASSQDWPQLYGYTF; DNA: TGTGCCAGCAGCCAAGATTGGCCACAGCTCTATGGCTACACCTTC
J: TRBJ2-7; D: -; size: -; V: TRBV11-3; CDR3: CASSFEGSYEQYF; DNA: TGTGCCAGCAGCTTTGAGGGCTCCTACGAGCAGTACTTC
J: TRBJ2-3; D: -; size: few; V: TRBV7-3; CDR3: CASSLTATGRDTQYF; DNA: TGTGCCAGCAGCTTAACGGCGACAGGCCGAGATACGCAGTATTTT
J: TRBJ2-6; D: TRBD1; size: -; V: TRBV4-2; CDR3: CASSQDIRTGVTSGANVLTF; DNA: TGTGCCAGCAGCCAAGATATAAGGACAGGGGTTACCTCTGGGGCCAACGTCCTGACTTTC
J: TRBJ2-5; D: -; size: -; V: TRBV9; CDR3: CASSAGTAGVQETQYF; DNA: TGTGCCAGCAGCGCGGGGACAGCGGGGGTCCAAGAGACCCAGTACTTC
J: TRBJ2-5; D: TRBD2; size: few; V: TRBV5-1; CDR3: CASSLGLAGGQETQYF; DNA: TGCGCCAGCAGCTTGGGACTAGCGGGGGGCCAAGAGACCCAGTACTTC
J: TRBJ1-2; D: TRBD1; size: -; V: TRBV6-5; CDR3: CASSRNRGQNGYTF; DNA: TGTGCCAGCAGCAGAAACAGGGGGCAGAATGGCTACACCTTC
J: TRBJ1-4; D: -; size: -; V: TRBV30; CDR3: CAWSVQGGREKLFF; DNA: TGTGCCTGGAGTGTACAGGGTGGTAGGGAAAAACTGTTTTTT
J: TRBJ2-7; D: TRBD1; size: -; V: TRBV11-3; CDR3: CASSLSTGTGSGEQYF; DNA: TGTGCCAGCAGCTTATCCACCGGGACAGGGTCAGGCGAGCAGTACTTC
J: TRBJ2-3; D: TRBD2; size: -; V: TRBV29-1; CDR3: CSVEGSGSITDTQYF; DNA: TGCAGCGTTGAAGGTAGCGGGTCAATCACAGATACGCAGTATTTT
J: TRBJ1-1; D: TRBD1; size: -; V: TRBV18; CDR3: CASSRTGGRNTEAFF; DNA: TGTGCCAGCTCACGGACAGGGGGCAGGAACACTGAAGCTTTCTTT
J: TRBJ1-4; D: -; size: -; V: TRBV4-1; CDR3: CASSQRTGLATNEKLFF; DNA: TGCGCCAGCAGCCAAAGAACAGGGCTTGCAACTAATGAAAAACTGTTTTTT
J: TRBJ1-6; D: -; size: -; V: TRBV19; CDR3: CASKSGGDSPLHF; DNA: TGTGCCAGTAAATCCGGGGGTGATTCACCCCTCCACTTT
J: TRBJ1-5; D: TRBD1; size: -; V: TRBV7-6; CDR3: CASSPGQGFNQPQHF; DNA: TGTGCCAGCAGCCCTGGACAGGGATTCAATCAGCCCCAGCATTTT
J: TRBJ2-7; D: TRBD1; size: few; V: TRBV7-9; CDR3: CASSFIQGAREQYF; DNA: TGTGCCAGCAGCTTCATACAGGGGGCGAGGGAGCAGTACTTC
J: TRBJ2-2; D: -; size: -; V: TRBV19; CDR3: CASSIDRSGELFF; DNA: TGTGCCAGTAGTATAGATCGGAGTGGGGAGCTGTTTTTT
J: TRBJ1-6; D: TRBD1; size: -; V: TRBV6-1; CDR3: CASSEALTGLSYSPLHF; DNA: TGTGCCAGCAGTGAAGCGTTGACAGGGCTGTCCTATTCACCCCTCCACTTT
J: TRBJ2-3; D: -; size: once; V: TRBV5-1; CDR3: CASSLDRNTDTQYF; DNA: TGCGCCAGCAGCTTGGACAGAAACACAGATACGCAGTATTTT
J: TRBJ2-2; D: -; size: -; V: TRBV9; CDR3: CASSVALARPNTGELFF; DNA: TGTGCCAGCAGCGTAGCTTTAGCGCGCCCGAACACCGGGGAGCTGTTTTTT
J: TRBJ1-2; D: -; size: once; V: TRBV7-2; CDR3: CASSSSGNYGYTF; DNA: TGTGCCAGCAGCTCAAGCGGGAACTATGGCTACACCTTC
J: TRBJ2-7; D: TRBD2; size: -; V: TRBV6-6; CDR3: CASSALEPGGNEQYF; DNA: TGTGCCAGCAGTGCCCTCGAACCGGGGGGGAACGAGCAGTACTTC
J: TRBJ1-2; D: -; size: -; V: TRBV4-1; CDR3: CASSPDRLQGGYTF; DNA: TGCGCCAGCAGCCCCGACAGGTTGCAGGGTGGCTACACCTTC
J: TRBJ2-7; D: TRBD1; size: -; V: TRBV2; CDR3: CASGTGMMSYEQYF; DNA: TGTGCCAGCGGGACAGGGATGATGTCCTACGAGCAGTACTTC
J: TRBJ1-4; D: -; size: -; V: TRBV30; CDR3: CAWSVSTGTNEKLFF; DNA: TGTGCCTGGAGTGTAAGCACCGGGACTAATGAAAAACTGTTTTTT
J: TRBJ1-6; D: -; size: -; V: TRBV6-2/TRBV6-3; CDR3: CASSLYGTTDVVGGSPLHF; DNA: TGTGCCAGCAGTCTCTATGGGACAACTGACGTCGTCGGCGGTTCACCCCTCCACTTT
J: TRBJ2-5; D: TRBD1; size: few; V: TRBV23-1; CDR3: CASSQKAAGGQETQYF; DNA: TGCGCCAGCAGTCAGAAGGCGGCAGGGGGCCAAGAGACCCAGTACTTC
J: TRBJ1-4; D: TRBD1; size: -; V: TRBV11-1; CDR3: CASSLQGAEKLFF; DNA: TGTGCCAGCAGCTTACAGGGGGCTGAAAAACTGTTTTTT
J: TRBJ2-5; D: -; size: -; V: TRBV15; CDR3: CATSRVVGGETQYF; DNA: TGTGCCACCAGCAGAGTGGTAGGGGGAGAGACCCAGTACTTC
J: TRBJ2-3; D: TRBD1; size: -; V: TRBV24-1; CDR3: CATEDRSTDTQYF; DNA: TGTGCCACTGAGGACAGGAGCACAGATACGCAGTATTTT